These T cell receptor beta chains were read from a single sample in a study of metastatic and nonmetastatic thyroid tumors. MiXCR was used by TCRdb to re-call the PCR reads. Here the sample spans some 69,000 clones, 13% to 15% being singletons. The sequenced sample consisted of blood. These receptors were collected from a male donor with papillary thyroid cancer or a benign thyroid nodule (not recorded which). Some clones in this sample may be carry-over from other donors' samples. Both conserved end residues are part of each CDR3. The order of the fields is J gene, D gene, V gene, clone size, CDR3 protein, CDR3 DNA. D genes are given only for firm matches. The size entry is marked missing in some rows and otherwise reads once, few, many or a size class.

j_call: TRBJ1-5
d_call: -
v_call: TRBV9
clone_size: -
cdr3_aa: CASSVEDAALPGLQPQHF
cdr3_nt: TGTGCCAGCAGCGTAGAGGACGCGGCCCTTCCGGGTCTTCAGCCCCAGCATTTT

j_call: TRBJ1-2
d_call: -
v_call: TRBV12-3/TRBV12-4
clone_size: many
cdr3_aa: CASSFSVLVGYTF
cdr3_nt: TGTGCCAGCAGTTTTTCTGTCCTTGTAGGCTACACCTTC

j_call: TRBJ2-7
d_call: TRBD2
v_call: TRBV6-2/TRBV6-3
clone_size: many
cdr3_aa: CASIPRGVLNEQYF
cdr3_nt: TGTGCCAGCATTCCCCGGGGGGTTCTCAACGAGCAGTACTTC

j_call: TRBJ2-2
d_call: -
v_call: TRBV20-1
clone_size: -
cdr3_aa: CSDRDGSTRATGELFF
cdr3_nt: TGCAGTGATAGAGATGGCAGCACAAGGGCCACCGGGGAGCTGTTTTTT

j_call: TRBJ1-1
d_call: -
v_call: TRBV28
clone_size: many
cdr3_aa: CASTLSTGKGGEAFF
cdr3_nt: TGTGCCAGCACTCTCTCAACGGGCAAGGGAGGTGAAGCTTTCTTT

j_call: TRBJ2-7
d_call: TRBD1
v_call: TRBV7-8
clone_size: many
cdr3_aa: CASSFGTGGREQYF
cdr3_nt: TGTGCCAGCAGCTTCGGGACAGGGGGCAGGGAGCAGTACTTC

j_call: TRBJ1-2
d_call: TRBD1
v_call: TRBV20-1
clone_size: many
cdr3_aa: CSAGEGQGTLNYGYTF
cdr3_nt: TGCAGTGCTGGGGAGGGACAGGGGACCCTTAACTATGGCTACACCTTC

j_call: TRBJ1-4
d_call: -
v_call: TRBV28
clone_size: many
cdr3_aa: CASSYRDSDEKLFF
cdr3_nt: TGTGCCAGCAGTTACAGGGATTCGGATGAAAAACTGTTTTTT

j_call: TRBJ1-6
d_call: -
v_call: TRBV7-3
clone_size: -
cdr3_aa: CASSQGTVNSSLHF
cdr3_nt: TGTGCCAGCAGCCAAGGGACGGTGAATTCATCCCTCCACTTT

j_call: TRBJ1-1
d_call: -
v_call: TRBV10-3
clone_size: many
cdr3_aa: CAISAGGRDTEAFF
cdr3_nt: TGTGCCATCAGCGCCGGGGGAAGGGACACTGAAGCTTTCTTT

j_call: TRBJ2-7
d_call: TRBD2
v_call: TRBV6-1
clone_size: few
cdr3_aa: CASSEDGAGAYEQYF
cdr3_nt: TGTGCCAGCAGTGAAGACGGGGCGGGAGCCTACGAGCAGTACTTC

j_call: TRBJ2-1
d_call: -
v_call: TRBV6-1
clone_size: few
cdr3_aa: CASSDGTTYNEQFF
cdr3_nt: TGTGCCAGCAGTGACGGGACGACCTACAATGAGCAGTTCTTC

j_call: TRBJ2-7
d_call: TRBD2
v_call: TRBV10-3
clone_size: many
cdr3_aa: CAISEGLVAYEQYF
cdr3_nt: TGTGCCATCAGTGAGGGACTAGTAGCCTACGAGCAGTACTTC

j_call: TRBJ1-6
d_call: TRBD1
v_call: TRBV11-2
clone_size: -
cdr3_aa: CASSLETGGNSPLHF
cdr3_nt: TGTGCCAGCAGCTTAGAGACAGGGGGGAATTCACCCCTCCACTTT

j_call: TRBJ2-5
d_call: TRBD2
v_call: TRBV5-1
clone_size: once
cdr3_aa: CASSSYLAGGKESQYF
cdr3_nt: TGCGCCAGCAGCTCCTATCTAGCGGGAGGGAAAGAGAGCCAGTACTTC

j_call: TRBJ1-1
d_call: -
v_call: TRBV29-1
clone_size: many
cdr3_aa: CSVETGKDTEAFF
cdr3_nt: TGCAGCGTTGAAACAGGGAAGGACACTGAAGCTTTCTTT

j_call: TRBJ1-6
d_call: -
v_call: TRBV6-2/TRBV6-3
clone_size: many
cdr3_aa: CASSYLDNSPLHF
cdr3_nt: TGTGCCAGCAGTTACTTGGACAATTCACCCCTCCACTTT

j_call: TRBJ1-5
d_call: -
v_call: TRBV7-9
clone_size: many
cdr3_aa: CASSLGGEDQPQHF
cdr3_nt: TGTGCCAGCAGTCTAGGGGGGGAGGATCAGCCCCAGCATTTT

j_call: TRBJ2-1
d_call: TRBD2
v_call: TRBV29-1
clone_size: many
cdr3_aa: CSVEDSGRVTYNEQFF
cdr3_nt: TGCAGCGTTGAAGATAGCGGGAGGGTCACCTACAATGAGCAGTTCTTC

j_call: TRBJ1-2
d_call: -
v_call: TRBV12-5
clone_size: many
cdr3_aa: CASGFQRTNYGYTF
cdr3_nt: TGTGCTAGTGGCTTCCAGAGAACTAACTATGGCTACACCTTC

j_call: TRBJ1-1
d_call: -
v_call: TRBV10-3
clone_size: many
cdr3_aa: CAISGGRGVATEAFF
cdr3_nt: TGTGCCATCAGTGGCGGGAGGGGGGTTGCCACTGAAGCTTTCTTT

j_call: TRBJ2-3
d_call: TRBD1
v_call: TRBV5-1
clone_size: many
cdr3_aa: CASNPGQGEDTQYF
cdr3_nt: TGCGCCAGCAACCCGGGACAGGGAGAAGATACGCAGTATTTT